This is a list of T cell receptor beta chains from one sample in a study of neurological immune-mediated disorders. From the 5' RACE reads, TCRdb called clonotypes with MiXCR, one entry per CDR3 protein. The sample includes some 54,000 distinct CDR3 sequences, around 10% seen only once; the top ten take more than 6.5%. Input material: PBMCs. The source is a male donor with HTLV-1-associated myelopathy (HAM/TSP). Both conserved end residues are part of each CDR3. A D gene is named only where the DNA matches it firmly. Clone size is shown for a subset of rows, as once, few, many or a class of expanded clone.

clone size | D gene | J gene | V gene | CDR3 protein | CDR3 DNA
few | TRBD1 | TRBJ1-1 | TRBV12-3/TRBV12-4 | CASSASNTGGKAFF | TGTGCCAGCAGTGCGAGCAATACAGGGGGCAAGGCTTTCTTT
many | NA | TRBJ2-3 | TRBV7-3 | CASRPTREADTQYF | TGTGCCAGCAGGCCGACGCGGGAAGCAGATACGCAGTATTTT
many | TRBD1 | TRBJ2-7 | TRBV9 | CASSRQGASPEQYF | TGTGCCAGCAGCAGACAGGGGGCAAGTCCCGAGCAGTACTTC
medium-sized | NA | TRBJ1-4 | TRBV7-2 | CASSRQQGVNEKLFF | TGTGCCAGCAGCCGACAACAGGGTGTGAATGAAAAACTGTTTTTT
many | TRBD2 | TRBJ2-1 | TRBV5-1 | CASKLGGGPTYNEQFF | TGCGCCAGCAAGCTTGGCGGGGGGCCTACCTACAATGAGCAGTTCTTC
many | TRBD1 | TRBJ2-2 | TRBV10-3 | CAIRGQGVGELFF | TGTGCCATCAGGGGACAGGGAGTCGGGGAGCTGTTTTTT
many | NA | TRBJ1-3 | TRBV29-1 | CSGSLSSGNTIYF | TGCAGCGGTTCCCTTAGCTCTGGAAACACCATATATTTT
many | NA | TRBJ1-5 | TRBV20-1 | CSASFSGVPQGPQHF | TGCAGTGCTAGTTTTTCGGGAGTACCTCAAGGGCCCCAGCATTTT
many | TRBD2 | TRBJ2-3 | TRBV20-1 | CSAGSGGADTQYF | TGCAGTGCTGGTAGCGGGGGGGCAGATACGCAGTATTTT
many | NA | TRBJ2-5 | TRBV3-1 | CASRTVGKETQYF | TGTGCCAGCAGAACCGTCGGGAAAGAGACCCAGTACTTC
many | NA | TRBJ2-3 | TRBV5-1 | CASSAGTGDTQYF | TGCGCCAGCAGCGCCGGTACGGGAGATACGCAGTATTTT
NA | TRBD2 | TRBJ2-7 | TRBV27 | CASSSLAGGPYEQYF | TGTGCCAGCAGCTCGCTAGCGGGGGGCCCTTACGAGCAGTACTTC
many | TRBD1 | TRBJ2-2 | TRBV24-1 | CATSDTGQGITGELFF | TGTGCCACCAGTGACACGGGACAGGGGATCACCGGGGAGCTGTTTTTT
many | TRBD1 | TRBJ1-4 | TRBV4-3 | CASSDPGQGGEKLFF | TGCGCCAGCAGCGATCCGGGACAGGGGGGCGAAAAACTGTTTTTT
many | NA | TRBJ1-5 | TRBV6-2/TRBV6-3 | CASSLGPKNQPQHF | TGTGCCAGCAGTTTAGGGCCTAAAAATCAGCCCCAGCATTTT
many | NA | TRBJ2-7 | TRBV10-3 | CAISDGHTYEQYF | TGTGCCATCAGCGATGGACATACCTACGAGCAGTACTTC
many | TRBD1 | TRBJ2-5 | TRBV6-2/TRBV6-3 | CASSYLGTEQETQYF | TGTGCCAGCAGTTACCTCGGGACAGAACAAGAGACCCAGTACTTC
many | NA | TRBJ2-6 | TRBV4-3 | CASSQMVGAGANVLTF | TGCGCCAGCAGCCAAATGGTGGGTGCTGGGGCCAACGTCCTGACTTTC
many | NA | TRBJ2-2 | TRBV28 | CASSYGSNTGELFF | TGTGCCAGCAGTTATGGGTCAAACACCGGGGAGCTGTTTTTT
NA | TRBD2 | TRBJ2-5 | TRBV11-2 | CASSLDLGAGGETQYF | TGTGCCAGCAGCTTAGATCTCGGGGCGGGAGGAGAGACCCAGTACTTC
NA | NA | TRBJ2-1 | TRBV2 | CANSPDYASSYYEQFF | TGTGCCAACAGTCCCGACTACGCTAGCTCCTACTATGAGCAGTTCTTC
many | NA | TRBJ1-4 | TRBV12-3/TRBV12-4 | CASSRQGQGNEKLFF | TGTGCCAGCAGCCGGCAGGGGCAGGGCAATGAAAAACTGTTTTTT